Here is one T cell receptor beta chain with its context. Its antigen is unidentified. The source of the sample is a study of CXCR3-negative and CXCR3-positive naive CD8 T cells. Germline assignment: CDR1 SGHVS and CDR2 FNYEAQ. The CDR3 is 15 residues long. Sorting yielded triplicates of about 280,000 cells for each CD8+ T cell subset. Naive CD8+ T cells showed CD45RO-CCR7+CD27+CD95-. UMI-tagged TRB cDNA libraries were built via 5' RACE. Using the 5' RACE reads, TCRdb records one entry per CDR3 protein without DNA. The sample is made up of about 130,000 distinct CDR3 sequences, and the top ten hold about 0.62% of it. Broader study findings: Higher TRB CDR3 hydrophobicity marked CXCR3-positive naive cells relative to CXCR3-negative naive cells. In both naive subsets diversity was comparably high, whereas memory CD8+ cells showed much lower diversity.

Sequencing was performed on naive CXCR3+ CD8+ T cells from blood. The subset: CD45RO-CCR7+CD27+CD95- naive CD8+ T cells expressing CXCR3 (TNR3+). J is TRBJ1-1 and V is TRBV7-6; the D call of TRBD1 rests on TCRdb alone, since no DNA is present to check it. The clonotype comes from a human donor in good health. Some clones in this sample may be carry-over from other donors' samples. CDR3 region: CASSLDDDRDTEAFF.